Detailed here is one T cell receptor beta chain. Its antigen has not been determined. Within one base of it there is no much larger clone, and no base qualities were kept. This entry belongs to a study of blood T cell repertoires in COVID-19 (dated by TCRdb to the early 2020s). Regarding the complete study: Samples covering the acute and convalescent phases of COVID-19 were provided by collaborators in the United States, Italy and Spain. The repertoires were released in a freely available public database meant as a resource for research on the immune response to SARS-CoV-2. Subjects who had been exposed to COVID-19, were actively infected with it, or had recovered from it provided the deeply sampled blood TCRbeta repertoires that made up the dataset. Samples came from the ongoing ImmuneRACE study (first 160 participants) plus 1,254 subjects from 6 global collaborators. The material from the prospective study consisted of cDNA or gDNA derived from T cells, B-cell-depleted T cells, or PBMCs. A de-identified subject ID, COVID-19 status, age in years and sex were almost always included in the sample metadata. Where available, HLA class I and class II types were obtained from metadata supplied by the sample provider rather than from assay-based typing.

What the work shows at the level of the full study, not this receptor alone: The quantity of clinical and demographic metadata differed by source and by participant and was supplied without curation.

Collaborating institutions collected whole blood in K2EDTA tubes following their own protocols. For TCRbeta analysis, collaborators shipped samples as frozen whole blood, isolated PBMCs, or DNA extracted from either of those sample types. In the germline V gene, CDR1 corresponds to SGHVS and CDR2 to FQNEAQ. The V end gives up 1 base and the J end 0 bases, leaving 16 bases in the junction not matched to a gene. The CDR3 goes from the cysteine to the phenylalanine over 21 residues. Here the CDR3 DNA is all that survives: 63 bases in frame from base 1. TCRbeta CDR3 regions were amplified from genomic DNA by means of the immunoSEQ Assay, a bias-controlled multiplex PCR. As for the original processing: Nucleated cell counts per sample were estimated from amplification of reference gene primers within the assay. To quantify the absolute abundance of each unique TCRbeta CDR3 rearrangement, sequence reads were collapsed and filtered. For each sample, productive Simpson clonality was calculated as the square root of Simpson's diversity index over productive rearrangements. This immuneACCESS table, as held by TCRdb, lists in-frame sequences with V and J called but not all clones. Of the missing ones, under half trace to an unresolved V gene in checked studies; the others have no known cause. The V and J calls and the clone size are those of that table, but D and trimming were determined from the DNA. The sample contains 120,000 to 150,000 clones, roughly 86% of them found a single time. The top ten clones comprise 0.95% of the sample.

The source is a woman aged 45 to 65 with acute or convalescent COVID-19. The receptor chain draws on TRBV7-8 and TRBJ2-1; the central 9 bases match TRBD2. Material for sequencing was peripheral blood. The CDR3: CASSLGLLGVAGASSYNEQFF. The DNA sequence follows: TGTGCCAGCAGCTTAGGATTGTTAGGGGTAGCGGGGGCCAGCTCCTACAATGAGCAGTTCTTC.